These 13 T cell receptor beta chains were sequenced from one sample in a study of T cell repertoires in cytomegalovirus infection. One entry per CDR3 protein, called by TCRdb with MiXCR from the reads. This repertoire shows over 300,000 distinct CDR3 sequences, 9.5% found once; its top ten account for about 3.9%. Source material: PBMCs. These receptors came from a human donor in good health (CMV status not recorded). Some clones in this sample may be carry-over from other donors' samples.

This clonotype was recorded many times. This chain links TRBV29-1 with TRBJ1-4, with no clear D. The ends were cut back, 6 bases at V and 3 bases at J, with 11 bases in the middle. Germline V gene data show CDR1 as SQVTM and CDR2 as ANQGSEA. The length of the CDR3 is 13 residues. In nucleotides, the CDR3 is TGCAGCGTGACTGGAAGCCCTAATGAAAAACTGTTTTTT. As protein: CSVTGSPNEKLFF.

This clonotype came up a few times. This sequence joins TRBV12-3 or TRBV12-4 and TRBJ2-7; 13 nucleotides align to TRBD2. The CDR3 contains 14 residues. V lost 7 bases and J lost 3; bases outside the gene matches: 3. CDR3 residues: CASTWTSGGYEQYF. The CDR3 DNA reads TGTGCCAGCACCTGGACTAGCGGGGGCTACGAGCAGTACTTC.

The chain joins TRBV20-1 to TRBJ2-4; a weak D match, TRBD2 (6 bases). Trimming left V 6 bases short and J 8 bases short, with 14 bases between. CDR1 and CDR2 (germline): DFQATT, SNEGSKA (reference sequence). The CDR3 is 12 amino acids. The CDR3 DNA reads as TGCAGTGCCGCCGGAGGGCCTGACATTCAGTACTTC. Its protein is CSAAGGPDIQYF.

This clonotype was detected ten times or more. The CDR3 protein is CASSRGRETQYF. CDR3 nucleotides: TGTGCCAGCAGCCGGGGCCGGGAGACCCAGTACTTC. The V call is TRBV7-2, the J call TRBJ2-5; D tentatively fits TRBD1 or TRBD2 (5 bases each). The CDR3 covers 12 residues. CDR1 is SGHTA, CDR2 FQGNSA, per germline. The V end lost 5 bases, the J end lost 5 bases, and 9 bases lay between the germline ends.

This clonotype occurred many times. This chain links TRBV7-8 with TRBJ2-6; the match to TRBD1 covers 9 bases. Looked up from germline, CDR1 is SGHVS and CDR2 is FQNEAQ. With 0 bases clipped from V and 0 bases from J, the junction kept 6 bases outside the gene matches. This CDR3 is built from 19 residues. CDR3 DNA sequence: TGTGCCAGCAGCTTAGCGCGGACAGGGGCAAGCTCTGGGGCCAACGTCCTGACTTTC. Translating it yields CASSLARTGASSGANVLTF.

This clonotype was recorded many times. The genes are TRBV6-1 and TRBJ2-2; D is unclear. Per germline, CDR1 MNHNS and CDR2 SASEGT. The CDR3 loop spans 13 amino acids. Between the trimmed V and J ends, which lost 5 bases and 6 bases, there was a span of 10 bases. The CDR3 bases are TGTGCCAGCAGTTTTACAGAAGCCGGGGAGCTGTTTTTT. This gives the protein CASSFTEAGELFF.

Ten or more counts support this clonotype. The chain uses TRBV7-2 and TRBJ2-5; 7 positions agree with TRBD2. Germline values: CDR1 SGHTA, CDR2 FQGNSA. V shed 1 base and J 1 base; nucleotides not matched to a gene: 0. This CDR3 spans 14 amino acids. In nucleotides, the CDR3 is TGTGCCAGCAGCTTAGGGGAGGGCCAAGAGACCCAGTACTTC. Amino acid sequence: CASSLGEGQETQYF.

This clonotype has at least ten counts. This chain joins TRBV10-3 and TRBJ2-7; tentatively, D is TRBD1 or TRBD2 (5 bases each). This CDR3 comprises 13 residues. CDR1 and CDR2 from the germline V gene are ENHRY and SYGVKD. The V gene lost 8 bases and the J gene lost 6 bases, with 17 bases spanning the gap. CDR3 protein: CAISRGDVGEQYF. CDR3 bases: TGTGCCATCTCAAGGGGAGACGTCGGCGAGCAGTACTTC.

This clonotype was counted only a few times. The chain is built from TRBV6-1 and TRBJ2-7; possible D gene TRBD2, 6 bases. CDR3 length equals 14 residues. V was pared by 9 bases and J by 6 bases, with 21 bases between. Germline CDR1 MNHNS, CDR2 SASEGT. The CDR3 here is CASGHKRARGEQYF. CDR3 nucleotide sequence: TGTGCCAGTGGGCACAAGCGGGCCCGGGGCGAGCAGTACTTC.

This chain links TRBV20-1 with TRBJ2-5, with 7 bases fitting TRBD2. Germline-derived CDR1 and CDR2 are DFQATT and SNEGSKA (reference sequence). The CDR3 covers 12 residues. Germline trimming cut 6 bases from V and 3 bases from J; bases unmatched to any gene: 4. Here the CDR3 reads CSARRGEETQYF. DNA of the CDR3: TGCAGTGCCCGACGGGGGGAAGAGACCCAGTACTTC.

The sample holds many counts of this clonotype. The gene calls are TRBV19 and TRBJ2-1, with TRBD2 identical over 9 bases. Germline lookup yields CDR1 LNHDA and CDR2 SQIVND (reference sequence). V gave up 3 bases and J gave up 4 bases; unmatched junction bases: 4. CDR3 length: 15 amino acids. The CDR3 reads CASSIRLAEYNEQFF. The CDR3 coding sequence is TGTGCCAGTAGTATCAGACTAGCGGAATACAATGAGCAGTTCTTC. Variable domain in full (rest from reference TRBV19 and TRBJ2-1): DGGITQSPKYLFRKEGQNVTLSCEQNLNHDAMYWYRQDPGQGLRLIYYSQIVNDFQKGDIAEGYSVSREKKESFPLTVTSAQKNPTAFYLCASSIRLAEYNEQFFGPGTRLTVL.

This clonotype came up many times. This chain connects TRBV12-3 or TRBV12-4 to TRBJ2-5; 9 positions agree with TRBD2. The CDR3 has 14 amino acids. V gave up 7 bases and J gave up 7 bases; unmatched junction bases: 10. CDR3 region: CASKGLAFLGTQYF. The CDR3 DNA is TGTGCCAGCAAGGGACTAGCATTTTTGGGGACCCAGTACTTC.

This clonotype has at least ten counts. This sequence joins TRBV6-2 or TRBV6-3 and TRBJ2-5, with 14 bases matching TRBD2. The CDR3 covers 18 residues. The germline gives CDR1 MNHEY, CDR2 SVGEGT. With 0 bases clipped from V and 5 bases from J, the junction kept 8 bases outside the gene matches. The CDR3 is CASSYSATSGRAGETQYF. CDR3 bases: TGTGCCAGCAGTTACTCAGCGACTAGCGGGAGGGCCGGGGAGACCCAGTACTTC.